A single sample is the source of the 8 T cell receptor beta chains below, sequenced in a study of PD-1 blockade in classical Hodgkin lymphoma. Time point given: cycle 4 day 1 (C4D1), after 6 weeks of nivolumab. All trial patients relapsed after autologous stem cell transplantation. Assay used: immunoSEQ multiplex PCR; TCRdb lists only in-frame clones, some missing. The table has about 41,000 clones, 60% to 80% seen once. Specimen: peripheral blood mononuclear cells (PBMCs), collected before the fourth cycle of nivolumab. The source is a human donor with classical Hodgkin lymphoma.

This clone was seen a handful of times. The CDR3 sequence: CASRGKDRIIANTGELFF. The CDR3 region has the DNA TGTGCCAGTAGAGGGAAGGACAGAATAATCGCGAACACCGGGGAGCTGTTTTTT. J is TRBJ2-2 and V is TRBV19, with D tentatively TRBD1 (6 bases). V lost 6 bases and J 0 bases, leaving 20 bases between the germline ends. CDR3 length equals 18 residues. Germline V gene data show CDR1 as LNHDA and CDR2 as SQIVND (reference sequence).

Comments on this clone: Compared with germline, one end of the junction differs, possibly owing to a read error. J is TRBJ1-2 and V is TRBV7-9; D is perhaps TRBD1 (5 bases). This CDR3 has 9 amino acids. Germline V CDR1 and CDR2: SEHNR, FQNEAQ (reference sequence). CDR3 residues: CASSLPGLF. CDR3 sequence (DNA): TGTGCCAGCAGCTTACCAGGGCTCTTC.

The rearrangement uses TRBV5-1 and TRBJ2-4, with 7 bases fitting TRBD1. The CDR3 runs to 14 residues. Germline assignment: CDR1 SGHRS and CDR2 YFSETQ. With V trimmed by 4 bases and J by 8 bases, 9 bases remained unmatched. The CDR3 nucleotides read TGCGCCAGCAGCCCAGACAGGGCCGAAGACATTCAGTACTTC. Protein product: CASSPDRAEDIQYF.

CDR3 sequence (DNA): TGTGCCAGCAGCTTGACGGGGGATAGCTCACCCCTCCACTTT. This encodes CASSLTGDSSPLHF. The chain combines TRBV5-4 with TRBJ1-6; maybe TRBD1 (5 bases). Germline assignment: CDR1 SGHNT and CDR2 YYREEE (reference sequence). V was pared by 1 base and J by 10 bases, with 12 bases between. CDR3 length: 14 residues.

A few counts support this clone. The chain couples TRBV30 to TRBJ1-1, with no clear D. The CDR3 length is 12 residues. Germline lookup yields CDR1 GTSNPN and CDR2 SVGIG (reference sequence). V dropped 1 base and J dropped 2 bases, with 5 bases sitting between them. The CDR3 DNA sequence: TGTGCCTGGAGTGCAACTAACACTGAAGCTTTCTTT. Protein: CAWSATNTEAFF.

By share of the sample, this clone is medium-sized. The chain couples TRBV7-8 to TRBJ1-5; D gene uncertain. The CDR3 is made up of 15 amino acids. Between the trimmed V and J ends, which lost 5 bases and 1 base, there was a span of 12 bases. Germline CDR1 reads SGHVS; CDR2 reads FQNEAQ. CDR3 region: CASSPSEGSNQPQHF. The CDR3 DNA sequence: TGTGCCAGCAGCCCCTCGGAGGGAAGCAATCAGCCCCAGCATTTT.

The chain joins TRBV6-4 to TRBJ2-1; 15 bases match TRBD2. Losses at the gene ends were 7 bases for V and 4 bases for J; bases not matched to a gene: 11. Germline V gene lookup returns CDR1 MRHNA and CDR2 SNTAGT. The CDR3 length is 18 residues. Here the CDR3 reads CASNPGLAGGLFYNEQFF. CDR3 sequence (DNA): TGTGCCAGCAACCCGGGACTAGCGGGGGGCCTCTTTTACAATGAGCAGTTCTTC.

The chain uses TRBV6-6 and TRBJ1-4; D is unclear. CDR3 size: 15 residues. The ends were cut back, 4 bases at V and 3 bases at J, with 12 bases in the middle. CDR1 is MNHNY and CDR2 is SVGAGI in the germline V gene (reference sequence). In DNA, the CDR3 is TGTGCCAGCAGTTCCGAGCGAATGGCTAATGAAAAACTGTTTTTT. Translating it yields CASSSERMANEKLFF.